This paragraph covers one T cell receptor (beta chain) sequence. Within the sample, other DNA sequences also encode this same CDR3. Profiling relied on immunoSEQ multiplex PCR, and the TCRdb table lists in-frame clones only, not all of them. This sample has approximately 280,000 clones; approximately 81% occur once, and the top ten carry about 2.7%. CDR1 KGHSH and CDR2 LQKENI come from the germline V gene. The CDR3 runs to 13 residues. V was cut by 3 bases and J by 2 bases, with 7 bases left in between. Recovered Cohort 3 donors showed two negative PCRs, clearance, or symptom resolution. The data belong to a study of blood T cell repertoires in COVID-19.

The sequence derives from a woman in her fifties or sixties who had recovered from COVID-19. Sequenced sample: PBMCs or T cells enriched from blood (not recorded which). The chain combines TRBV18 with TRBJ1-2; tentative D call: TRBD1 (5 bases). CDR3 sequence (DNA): TGTGCCAGCTCACCCGACAGAAACTATGGCTACACCTTC. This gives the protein CASSPDRNYGYTF.